The 19 T cell receptor beta chains listed next were all sequenced from one sample in a study of T cells in Graves' hyperthyroidism and ophthalmopathy. Amplification targeted TCR beta CDR3 regions from RNA transcripts. TCR CDR3 underwent first-round RT-PCR with the HTBI primer set. TCRdb redid the calling of the multiplex PCR reads with MiXCR, one entry per CDR3 protein. The table records 450,000 to 650,000 distinct CDR3 sequences, over 12% of them present only once. Sequenced input: blood. These receptors were taken from a woman aged 18-30 years with Graves' ophthalmopathy.

This clonotype has at least ten counts. The chain carries TRBV6-1 and TRBJ2-7, with 7 bases that match TRBD2. From germline, CDR1 is MNHNS and CDR2 SASEGT. CDR3 length: 14 amino acids. With 8 bases clipped from V and 0 bases from J, the junction kept 7 bases outside the gene matches. CDR3 residues: CASWGGFSSYEQYF. DNA for the CDR3: TGTGCCAGCTGGGGGGGGTTCAGCTCCTACGAGCAGTACTTC.

This clonotype was picked up many times. The chain couples TRBV7-2 to TRBJ1-6, with no clear D. CDR1 SGHTA and CDR2 FQGNSA come from the germline V gene. Trimming shortened V by 5 bases and J by 7 bases, and 18 bases separated the two germline ends. The CDR3 extends over 16 amino acids. The CDR3 DNA reads as TGTGCCAGCAGCGTTCTGGCCGGACGGGGAAATTCACCCCTCCACTTT. Its translation: CASSVLAGRGNSPLHF.

The chain uses TRBV7-9 and TRBJ1-3; D call uncertain. V lost 1 base and J lost 0, with 10 bases in between. CDR3 length equals 16 residues. CDR1 is SEHNR and CDR2 is FQNEAQ in the germline V gene (reference sequence). In DNA, the CDR3 is TGTGCCAGCAGCTTAGGACGTCAGAGCTCTGGAAACACCATATATTTT. This codes for CASSLGRQSSGNTIYF.

This clonotype was observed at least ten times. The genes are TRBV12-3 or TRBV12-4 and TRBJ1-1; 8 bases fit TRBD1. With 3 bases clipped from V and 5 bases from J, the junction kept 8 bases outside the gene matches. The length of the CDR3 is 15 residues. CDR3 region: CASSLSARGRTEAFF. In DNA, the CDR3 is TGTGCCAGCAGTTTGTCGGCCAGGGGGCGAACTGAAGCTTTCTTT.

The gene calls are TRBV6-2 or TRBV6-3 and TRBJ1-3; TRBD1 is a possible D gene (6 bases). V was cut by 6 bases and J by 5 bases, with 14 bases left in between. CDR1 is MNHEY and CDR2 is SVGEGT in the germline V gene. The CDR3 sequence is 14 residues long. The CDR3 sequence is CASRARGTRNTIYF. CDR3 coding DNA: TGTGCCAGCAGGGCTAGAGGGACAAGAAACACCATATATTTT.

The genes are TRBV7-2 and TRBJ2-3; D unresolved. Trimming cost V 5 bases and J 4 bases, with 10 bases left between them. Per germline, CDR1 SGHTA and CDR2 FQGNSA. CDR3 length: 13 residues. CDR3 DNA: TGTGCCAGCAGCCCTAGAATAGCAGATACGCAGTATTTT. It yields the protein CASSPRIADTQYF. Looking up the rest from reference TRBV7-2 and TRBJ2-3 gives the full variable domain: GAGVSQSPSNKVTEKGKDVELRCDPISGHTALYWYRQSLGQGLEFLIYFQGNSAPDKSGLPSDRFSAERTGGSVSTLTIQRTQQEDSAVYLCASSPRIADTQYFGPGTRLTVL.

This chain joins TRBV6-1 and TRBJ1-6; D gene unclear. The CDR3 length is 15 residues. Germline CDR1 and CDR2: MNHNS and SASEGT. Trimming shortened V by 6 bases and J by 7 bases, and 16 bases separated the two germline ends. CDR3 nucleotides: TGTGCCAGCAGGCCAGTAGGTCAAAAGAATTCACCCCTCCACTTT. Translated, it gives CASRPVGQKNSPLHF.

The sample holds many counts of this clonotype. This chain joins TRBV6-1 and TRBJ2-3, with TRBD2 identical over 12 bases. The CDR3 has 16 residues. The V gene's germline CDR1 is MNHNS and CDR2 SASEGT. Unmatched junction bases numbered 1, after V lost 1 base and J lost 2 bases. The DNA of the CDR3 is TGTGCCAGCAGTGAAGGACTAGCGGGAGTCACAGATACGCAGTATTTT. Protein: CASSEGLAGVTDTQYF.

This clonotype has more than one count but fewer than ten. The chain employs TRBV12-3 or TRBV12-4 and TRBJ2-1, with 7 nucleotides matching TRBD1. After removal of 7 bases from V and 8 bases from J, the junction contained 5 bases not matched to a gene. The CDR3 covers 12 residues. This CDR3 is CASNPTGHEQFF. The CDR3 DNA follows: TGTGCCAGCAACCCGACAGGGCATGAGCAGTTCTTC.

This clonotype was seen ten or more times. The rearrangement links TRBV6-1 to TRBJ2-5; D may be TRBD1 or TRBD2 (7 bases each). Between the trimmed V and J ends, which lost 6 bases and 5 bases, there was a span of 19 bases. CDR3 length: 15 amino acids. CDR1 is MNHNS, CDR2 SASEGT, per germline. Here the CDR3 reads CASRYQGGVGETQYF. DNA of the CDR3: TGTGCCAGCAGATACCAGGGGGGGGTTGGGGAGACCCAGTACTTC.

The chain links TRBV19 to TRBJ1-2; D gene unclear. V lost 1 base and J 3 bases, leaving 6 bases between the germline ends. Looked up from germline, CDR1 is LNHDA and CDR2 is SQIVND (reference sequence). The CDR3 has 13 residues. The CDR3 sequence: CASSIVADYGYTF. The CDR3 nucleotides read TGTGCCAGTAGTATAGTGGCAGACTATGGCTACACCTTC.

This clonotype was seen repeatedly, ten times or more. The chain links TRBV27 to TRBJ2-7; the match to TRBD2 covers 10 bases. This CDR3 spans 16 amino acids. The germline V gene encodes CDR1 MNHEY and CDR2 SMNVEV (reference sequence). The V segment lost 6 bases and the J segment 6 bases; nucleotides outside the gene matches: 14. The CDR3: CASSQGTSGIMGEQYF. CDR3 coding DNA: TGTGCCAGCAGCCAGGGAACTAGCGGGATAATGGGCGAGCAGTACTTC.

This clonotype was seen only a few times. The rearrangement links TRBV6-1 to TRBJ1-2, with no clear D. Germline V gene lookup returns CDR1 MNHNS and CDR2 SASEGT. This CDR3 has 11 amino acids. Trimming took off 8 bases at V and 5 bases at J, with 9 bases between the two ends. DNA for the CDR3: TGTGCCAGCGCAACCCTGTATGGCTACACCTTC. Translation: CASATLYGYTF.

At least ten counts were recorded for this clonotype. The rearrangement joins TRBV2 to TRBJ2-5; the match to TRBD2 covers 7 bases. The CDR3 is 16 amino acids. The trim removed 0 bases at V and 3 bases at J, leaving 7 bases unmatched. CDR1 and CDR2 (germline): SNHLY, FYNNEI. Here the CDR3 reads CASSEALGSGKETQYF. CDR3 in DNA: TGTGCCAGCAGTGAAGCGCTTGGGAGCGGGAAAGAGACCCAGTACTTC.

Ten or more counts support this clonotype. CDR3 amino acids: CASSLPRGGRGSYEQYF. CDR3 coding DNA: TGTGCCAGCAGCTTACCTCGGGGGGGACGGGGCTCCTACGAGCAGTACTTC. The V and J genes are TRBV11-2 and TRBJ2-7; TRBD2 agrees at 8 bases. Germline CDR1 reads SGHAT; CDR2 reads FQNNGV. The CDR3 contains 17 residues. V lost 2 bases to trimming and J lost 0 bases; unmatched junction nucleotides: 9.

This clonotype was observed at least ten times. The chain combines TRBV2 with TRBJ2-1, with D unresolved. CDR1 and CDR2 (germline): SNHLY, FYNNEI. V lost 6 bases and J lost 13, with 13 bases in between. The CDR3 covers 11 residues. CDR3 residues: CASRAEWAQFF. As DNA, the CDR3 is TGTGCCAGCAGGGCCGAGTGGGCACAGTTCTTC.

This clonotype came up a few times. The chain is built from TRBV3-1 and TRBJ2-2; tentatively, D is TRBD1 (6 bases). CDR1 LGHDT and CDR2 YNNKEL come from the germline V gene (reference sequence). The CDR3 is made up of 14 amino acids. Trimming left V 1 base short and J 5 bases short, with 8 bases between. The CDR3 region has the DNA TGTGCCAGCAGCCAAGCAGGGGAAACCGGGGAGCTGTTTTTT. Translated, it gives CASSQAGETGELFF.

This clonotype was picked up many times. The chain uses TRBV11-1 and TRBJ2-1, with 9 bases that match TRBD1. This CDR3 is 19 amino acids long. Trimming cost V 1 base and J 4 bases; bases outside gene matches: 14. From germline, CDR1 is SGHAT and CDR2 FQDESV (reference sequence). Written as DNA, the CDR3 is TGTGCCAGCAGCTTAGGAACGGGGGAACACAGGGGGCTTTACAATGAGCAGTTCTTC. It codes for CASSLGTGEHRGLYNEQFF.

This clonotype was counted many times. The CDR3 nucleotides are TGTGCCAGCTCACCACCGAGCGGGAGCCCCTACGAGCAGTACTTC. The encoded protein is CASSPPSGSPYEQYF. V gene TRBV18 combines with J gene TRBJ2-7; 8 bases map to TRBD2. V was pared by 0 bases and J by 2 bases, with 3 bases of the junction left unmatched. The CDR3 extends over 15 amino acids. Germline loops: CDR1 KGHSH, CDR2 LQKENI.